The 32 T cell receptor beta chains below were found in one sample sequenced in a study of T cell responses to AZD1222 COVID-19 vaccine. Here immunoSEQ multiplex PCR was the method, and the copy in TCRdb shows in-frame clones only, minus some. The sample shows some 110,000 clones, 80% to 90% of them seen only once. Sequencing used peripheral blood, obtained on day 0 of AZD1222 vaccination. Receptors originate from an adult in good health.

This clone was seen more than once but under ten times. CDR3 DNA sequence: TGTGCCAGCAGCTTGACAGGACCACGAAACACTGAAGCTTTCTTT. Its protein product is CASSLTGPRNTEAFF. The gene calls are TRBV5-4 and TRBJ1-1, with D perhaps TRBD1 (5 bases). V lost 1 base and J 2 bases, leaving 12 bases between the germline ends. The CDR3 runs to 15 residues. Germline CDR1 reads SGHNT; CDR2 reads YYREEE (reference sequence).

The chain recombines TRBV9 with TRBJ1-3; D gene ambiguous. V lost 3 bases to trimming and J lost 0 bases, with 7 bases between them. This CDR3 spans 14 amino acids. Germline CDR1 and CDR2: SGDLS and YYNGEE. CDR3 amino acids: CASSAQNSGNTIYF. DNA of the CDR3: TGTGCCAGCAGCGCTCAGAACTCTGGAAACACCATATATTTT.

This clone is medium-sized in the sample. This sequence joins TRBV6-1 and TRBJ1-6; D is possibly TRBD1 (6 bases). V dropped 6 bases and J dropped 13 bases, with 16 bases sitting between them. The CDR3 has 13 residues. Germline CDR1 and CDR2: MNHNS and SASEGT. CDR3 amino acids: CASRSGDSGPLHF. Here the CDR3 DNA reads TGTGCCAGCAGGTCAGGGGATAGTGGTCCCCTCCACTTT.

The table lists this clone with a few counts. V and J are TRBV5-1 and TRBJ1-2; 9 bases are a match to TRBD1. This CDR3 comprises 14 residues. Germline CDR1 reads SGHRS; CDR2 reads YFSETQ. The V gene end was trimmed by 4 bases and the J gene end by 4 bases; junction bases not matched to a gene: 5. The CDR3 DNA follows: TGCGCCAGCAGCCCTGGACAGGGGATCTATGGCTACACCTTC. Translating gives CASSPGQGIYGYTF.

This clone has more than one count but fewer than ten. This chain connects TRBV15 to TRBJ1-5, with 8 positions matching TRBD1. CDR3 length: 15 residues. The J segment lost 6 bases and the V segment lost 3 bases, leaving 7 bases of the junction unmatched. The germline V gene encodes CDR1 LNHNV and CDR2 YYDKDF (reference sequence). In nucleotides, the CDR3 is TGTGCCACCAGCAGGGCCGGACAGGGAAGTCAGCCCCAGCATTTT. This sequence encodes CATSRAGQGSQPQHF.

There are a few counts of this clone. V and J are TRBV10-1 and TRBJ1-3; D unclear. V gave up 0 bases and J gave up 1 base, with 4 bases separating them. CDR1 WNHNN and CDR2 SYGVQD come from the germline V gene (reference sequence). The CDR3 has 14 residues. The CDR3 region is CASSESGSGNTIYF. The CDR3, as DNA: TGCGCCAGCAGTGAGTCAGGATCTGGAAACACCATATATTTT.

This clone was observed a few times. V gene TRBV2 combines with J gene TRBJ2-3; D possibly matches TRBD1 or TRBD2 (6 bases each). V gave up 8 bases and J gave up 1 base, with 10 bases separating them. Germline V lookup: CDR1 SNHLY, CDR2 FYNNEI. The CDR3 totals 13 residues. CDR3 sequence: CASAGGRTDTQYF. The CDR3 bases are TGTGCCAGCGCCGGGGGCCGCACAGATACGCAGTATTTT.

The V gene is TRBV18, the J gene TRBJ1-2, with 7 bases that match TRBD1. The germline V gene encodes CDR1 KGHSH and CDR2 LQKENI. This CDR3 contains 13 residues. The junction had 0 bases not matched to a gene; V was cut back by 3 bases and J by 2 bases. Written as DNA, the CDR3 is TGTGCCAGCTCACCGGACAGGAACTATGGCTACACCTTC. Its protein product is CASSPDRNYGYTF.

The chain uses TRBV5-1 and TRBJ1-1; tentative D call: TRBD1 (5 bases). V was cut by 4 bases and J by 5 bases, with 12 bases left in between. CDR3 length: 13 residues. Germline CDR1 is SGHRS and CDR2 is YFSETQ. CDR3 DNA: TGCGCCAGCAGCCGGGACGGGGGGACTGAAGCTTTCTTT. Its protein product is CASSRDGGTEAFF.

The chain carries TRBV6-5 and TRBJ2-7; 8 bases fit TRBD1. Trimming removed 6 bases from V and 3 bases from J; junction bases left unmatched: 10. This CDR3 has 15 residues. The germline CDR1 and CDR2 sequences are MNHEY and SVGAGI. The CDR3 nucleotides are TGTGCCAGCAGCCAAACCGGGACAGGAGACTACGAGCAGTACTTC. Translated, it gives CASSQTGTGDYEQYF.

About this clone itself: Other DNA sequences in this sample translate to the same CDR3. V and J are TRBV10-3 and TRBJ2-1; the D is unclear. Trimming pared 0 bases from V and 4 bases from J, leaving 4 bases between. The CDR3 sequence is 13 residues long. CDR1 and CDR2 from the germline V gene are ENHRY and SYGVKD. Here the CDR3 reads CAISESSYNEQFF. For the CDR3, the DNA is TGTGCCATCAGTGAGTCGAGTTACAATGAGCAGTTCTTC.

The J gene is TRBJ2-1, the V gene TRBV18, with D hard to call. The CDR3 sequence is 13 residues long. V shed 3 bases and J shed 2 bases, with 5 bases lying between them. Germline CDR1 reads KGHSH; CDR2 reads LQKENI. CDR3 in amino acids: CASSPTAYNEQFF. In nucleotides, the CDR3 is TGTGCCAGCTCACCGACGGCCTACAATGAGCAGTTCTTC.

DNA for the CDR3: TGTGCCAGCAGTTCGCAGGGGGCGAGGGGTTACAATGAGCAGTTCTTC. This codes for CASSSQGARGYNEQFF. V and J are TRBV28 and TRBJ2-1; 8 bases agree with TRBD1. The V segment lost 4 bases and the J segment 4 bases; nucleotides outside the gene matches: 9. CDR1 is MDHEN, CDR2 SYDVKM, per germline. This CDR3 is 16 amino acids long.

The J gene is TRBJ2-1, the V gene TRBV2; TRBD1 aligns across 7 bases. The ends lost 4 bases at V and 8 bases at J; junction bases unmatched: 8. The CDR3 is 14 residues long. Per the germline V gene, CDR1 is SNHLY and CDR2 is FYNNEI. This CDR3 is CASSGEQGWHEQFF. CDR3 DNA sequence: TGTGCCAGCAGTGGAGAACAGGGGTGGCATGAGCAGTTCTTC.

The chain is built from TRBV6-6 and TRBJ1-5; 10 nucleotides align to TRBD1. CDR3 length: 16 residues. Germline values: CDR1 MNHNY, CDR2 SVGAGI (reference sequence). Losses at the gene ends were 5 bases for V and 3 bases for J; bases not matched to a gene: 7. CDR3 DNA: TGTGCCAGCAGTATTGGACAGGGGGTTTCCAATCAGCCCCAGCATTTT. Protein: CASSIGQGVSNQPQHF.

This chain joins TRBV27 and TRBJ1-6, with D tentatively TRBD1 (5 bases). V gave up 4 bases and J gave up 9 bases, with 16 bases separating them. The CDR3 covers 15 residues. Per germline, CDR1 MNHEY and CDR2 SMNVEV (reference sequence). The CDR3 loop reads CASSYMGGFGSPLHF. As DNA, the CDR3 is TGTGCCAGCAGTTATATGGGGGGATTCGGTTCACCCCTCCACTTT.

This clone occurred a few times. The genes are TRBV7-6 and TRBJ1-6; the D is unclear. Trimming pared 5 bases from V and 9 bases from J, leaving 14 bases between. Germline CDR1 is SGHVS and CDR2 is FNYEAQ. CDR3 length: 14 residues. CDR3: CASSLPGPSSPLHF. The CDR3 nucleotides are TGTGCCAGCAGCCTCCCGGGCCCTAGTTCACCCCTCCACTTT.

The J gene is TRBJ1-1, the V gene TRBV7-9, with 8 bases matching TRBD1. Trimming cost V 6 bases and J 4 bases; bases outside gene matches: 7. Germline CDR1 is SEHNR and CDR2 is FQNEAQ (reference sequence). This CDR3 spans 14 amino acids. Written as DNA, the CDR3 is TGTGCCAGCAGTCCGTCAGGACAGGGCACTGAAGCTTTCTTT. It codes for CASSPSGQGTEAFF.

As DNA, the CDR3 is TGTGCCAGTAGTATAGCTAGGGACGGCCAAGAGACCCAGTACTTC. This codes for CASSIARDGQETQYF. The rearrangement uses TRBV19 and TRBJ2-5; D tentatively fits TRBD1 or TRBD2 (5 bases each). CDR1 is LNHDA and CDR2 is SQIVND in the germline V gene (reference sequence). This CDR3 region has 15 residues. V lost 1 base, J lost 1 base, and 10 bases lay in between.

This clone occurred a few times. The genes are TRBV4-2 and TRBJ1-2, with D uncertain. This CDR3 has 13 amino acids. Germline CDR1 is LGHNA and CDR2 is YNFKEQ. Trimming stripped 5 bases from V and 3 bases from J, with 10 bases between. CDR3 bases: TGTGCCAGCAGCTACGATAGGGACTATGGCTACACCTTC. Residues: CASSYDRDYGYTF.

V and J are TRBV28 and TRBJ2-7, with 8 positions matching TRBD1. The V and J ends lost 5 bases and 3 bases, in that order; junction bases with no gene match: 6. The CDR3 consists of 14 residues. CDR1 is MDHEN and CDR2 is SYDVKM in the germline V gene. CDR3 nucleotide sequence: TGTGCCAGCAGTCCCACGGACAGGGTCTACGAGCAGTACTTC. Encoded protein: CASSPTDRVYEQYF.

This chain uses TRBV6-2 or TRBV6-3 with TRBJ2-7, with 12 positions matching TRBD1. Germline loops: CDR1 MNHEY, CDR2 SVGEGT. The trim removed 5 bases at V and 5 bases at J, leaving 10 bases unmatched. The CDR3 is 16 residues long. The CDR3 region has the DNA TGTGCCAGCAGTACCCCACCGGGACAGGGGGCCCACGAGCAGTACTTC. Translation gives CASSTPPGQGAHEQYF.

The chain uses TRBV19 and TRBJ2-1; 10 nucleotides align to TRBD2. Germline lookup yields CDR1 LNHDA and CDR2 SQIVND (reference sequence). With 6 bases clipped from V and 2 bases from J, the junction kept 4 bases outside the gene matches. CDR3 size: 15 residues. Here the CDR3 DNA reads TGTGCCAGTAGGGTAGCGGGAGGCGCCTACAATGAGCAGTTCTTC. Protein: CASRVAGGAYNEQFF.

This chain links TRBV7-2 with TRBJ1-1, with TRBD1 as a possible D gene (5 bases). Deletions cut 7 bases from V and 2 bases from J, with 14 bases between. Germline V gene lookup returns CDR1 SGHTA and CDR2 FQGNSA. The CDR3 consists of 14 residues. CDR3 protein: CASTLGHLNTEAFF. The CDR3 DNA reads TGTGCCAGCACCCTCGGACACTTAAACACTGAAGCTTTCTTT. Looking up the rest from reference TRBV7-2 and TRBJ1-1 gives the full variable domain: GAGVSQSPSNKVTEKGKDVELRCDPISGHTALYWYRQSLGQGLEFLIYFQGNSAPDKSGLPSDRFSAERTGGSVSTLTIQRTQQEDSAVYLCASTLGHLNTEAFFGQGTRLTVV.

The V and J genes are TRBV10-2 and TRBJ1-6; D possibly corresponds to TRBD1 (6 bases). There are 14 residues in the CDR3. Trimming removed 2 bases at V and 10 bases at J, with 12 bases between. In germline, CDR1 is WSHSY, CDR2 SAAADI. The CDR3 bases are TGCGCCAGCAGTGAGCGGGGGCTTGAATCACCCCTCCACTTT. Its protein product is CASSERGLESPLHF.

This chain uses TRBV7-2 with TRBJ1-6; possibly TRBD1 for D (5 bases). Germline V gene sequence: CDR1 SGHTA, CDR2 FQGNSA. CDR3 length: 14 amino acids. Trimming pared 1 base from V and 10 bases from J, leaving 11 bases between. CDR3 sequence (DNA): TGTGCCAGCAGCTTAGGGGGGGACGGATCACCCCTCCACTTT. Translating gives CASSLGGDGSPLHF.

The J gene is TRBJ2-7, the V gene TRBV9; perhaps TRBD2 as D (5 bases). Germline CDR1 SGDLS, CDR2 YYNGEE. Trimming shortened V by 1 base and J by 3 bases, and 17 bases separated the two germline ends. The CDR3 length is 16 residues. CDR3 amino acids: CASSVRPDLSGYEQYF. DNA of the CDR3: TGTGCCAGCAGCGTACGCCCGGACTTATCGGGCTACGAGCAGTACTTC.

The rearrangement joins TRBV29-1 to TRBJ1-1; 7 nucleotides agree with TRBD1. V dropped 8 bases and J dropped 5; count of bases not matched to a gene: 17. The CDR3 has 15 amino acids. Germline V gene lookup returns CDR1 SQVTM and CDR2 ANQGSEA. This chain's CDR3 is CSTRKLGGAGTEAFF. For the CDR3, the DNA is TGCAGCACGCGGAAACTAGGGGGCGCCGGGACTGAAGCTTTCTTT.

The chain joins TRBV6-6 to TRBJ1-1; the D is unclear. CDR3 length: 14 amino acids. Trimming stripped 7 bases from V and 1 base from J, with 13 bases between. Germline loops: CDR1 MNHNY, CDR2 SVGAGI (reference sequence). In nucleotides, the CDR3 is TGTGCCAGCAAAAACCCGAGCCGGAACACTGAAGCTTTCTTT. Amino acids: CASKNPSRNTEAFF.

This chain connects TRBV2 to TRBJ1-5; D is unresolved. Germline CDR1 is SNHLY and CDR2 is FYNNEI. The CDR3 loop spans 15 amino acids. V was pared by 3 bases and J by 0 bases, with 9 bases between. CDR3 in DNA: TGTGCCAGCAGTGAGGAAGGTGATAGCAATCAGCCCCAGCATTTT. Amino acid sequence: CASSEEGDSNQPQHF.

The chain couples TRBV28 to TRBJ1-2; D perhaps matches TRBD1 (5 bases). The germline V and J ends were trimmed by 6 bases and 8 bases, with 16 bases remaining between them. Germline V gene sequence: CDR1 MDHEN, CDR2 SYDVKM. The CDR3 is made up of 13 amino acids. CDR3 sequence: CASSRGDGRGYTF. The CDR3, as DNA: TGTGCCAGCAGCCGAGGGGACGGCCGGGGCTACACCTTC.

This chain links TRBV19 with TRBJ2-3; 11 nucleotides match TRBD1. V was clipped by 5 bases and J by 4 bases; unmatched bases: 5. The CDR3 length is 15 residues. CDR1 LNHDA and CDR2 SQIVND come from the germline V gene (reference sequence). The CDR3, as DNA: TGTGCCAGTAGTGGATGGACAGGGGGCGCAGATACGCAGTATTTT. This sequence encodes CASSGWTGGADTQYF.